This T cell receptor (beta chain) came from a study of graft-versus-host responses after intestinal transplantation. Across the whole study: Recipients underwent multivisceral, liver-intestinal, or isolated intestinal transplants. Recipients across the board were started on anti-thymocyte globulin induction, then kept on tacrolimus and steroids for about 3 years.

Points on this clone: Its specificity is unknown.

TCRdb keeps only in-frame clones here, not all; method: immunoSEQ multiplex PCR. The sample has tens of thousands of clones, roughly 95% seen once. The CDR3 spans 15 residues. The trim removed 3 bases at V and 5 bases at J, leaving 3 bases unmatched. Germline V gives CDR1 SGDLS, CDR2 YYNGEE. Overall study findings and caveats: The recipient marrow held GvH clones, and some of them showed up first in ileum or blood. Within the allografts of patients who had graft-donor T cell macrochimerism, graft-versus-host to host-versus-graft clonal ratios were high.

The sequencing used unstimulated CD8+ T cells sorted from spleen or lymph node cells, collected before transplant. The chain joins TRBV9 to TRBJ2-1; 12 nucleotides line up with TRBD2. The receptor comes from a human donor who was the organ donor for an intestinal transplant. DNA for the CDR3: TGTGCCAGCAGCGAGACTAGCGGGGGACACAATGAGCAGTTCTTC. This codes for CASSETSGGHNEQFF.